This passage covers 31 T cell receptor beta chains from one sample sequenced in a study of human T cells and chemical hapten exposure. Noted time point: pre-sensitization, week 0. Specified treatment: therapeutic diphenylcyclopropenone sensitization with weekly scalp DPC. TCRdb passed the RACE reads through MiXCR, listing each CDR3 protein once. The sample consists of fewer than 150,000 distinct CDR3 sequences, approximately 13% of them appearing once. This material consisted of whole blood, taken in connection with sensitization to the hapten diphenylcyclopropenone (DPC). Source of these receptors: a woman aged 18-30 years with alopecia areata. Some clones in this sample may be carry-over from other donors' samples.

The sample holds many counts of this clonotype. The J gene is TRBJ1-1, the V gene TRBV6-6; no reliable D call. The germline CDR1 and CDR2 sequences are MNHNY and SVGAGI (reference sequence). V lost 2 bases, J lost 9 bases, and 13 bases lay in between. The CDR3 length is 13 residues. The CDR3 nucleotides are TGTGCCAGCAGTTACAGTGAGAGGGAAAAAGCTTTCTTT. Residues: CASSYSEREKAFF.

This clonotype was counted at least ten times. The germline gene is not matched at one end of the junction; a read error may be the cause. This chain connects TRBV7-6 to TRBJ1-2; 10 bases agree with TRBD1. The CDR3 has 12 amino acids. In germline, CDR1 is SGHVS, CDR2 FNYEAQ. The chain's CDR3 is CASSLGTGALLF. For the CDR3, the DNA is TGTGCCAGCAGCTTGGGGACAGGGGCTCTCCTATTC.

The J gene is TRBJ1-2, the V gene TRBV4-3; D uncertain. CDR3 length: 14 amino acids. Germline assignment: CDR1 LGHNA and CDR2 YSLEER. Trimming removed 3 bases from V and 0 bases from J, with 8 bases in between. The CDR3 bases are TGCGCCAGCAGCCAGGCCATAGCTAACTATGGCTACACCTTC. It codes for CASSQAIANYGYTF.

Of note for this clonotype: One base away lies a much larger clone, so this may be a sequencing read error. The J gene is TRBJ2-3, the V gene TRBV2; 14 nucleotides align to TRBD2. Germline V gene lookup returns CDR1 SNHLY and CDR2 FYNNEI. Trimming cost V 9 bases and J 0 bases; bases outside gene matches: 8. The length of the CDR3 is 17 residues. DNA of the CDR3: TGTGCCAGTGCGCGACTAGCGGGGGGGCCCAGCACAGATACGCAGTATTTT. This codes for CASARLAGGPSTDTQYF.

This clonotype turned up a few times. The chain employs TRBV18 and TRBJ2-3; D might be TRBD1 (5 bases). The V and J ends lost 1 base and 5 bases respectively, with 7 bases between them. Germline V CDR1 and CDR2: KGHSH, LQKENI. The CDR3 extends over 13 amino acids. The DNA of the CDR3 is TGTGCCAGCTCACCACAGGGGTTAGATACGCAGTATTTT. It translates to CASSPQGLDTQYF.

This clonotype turned up a few times. This chain links TRBV21-1 with TRBJ2-1. TRBV21-1 is designated a pseudogene. The CDR3 consists of 16 residues. As DNA, the CDR3 is TGTGCCAGCAGCAAAGCTCGGCGGATCTCCTACAATGAGCAGTTCTTC. It codes for CASSKARRISYNEQFF.

This clonotype has only a few counts. V and J are TRBV7-8 and TRBJ2-1; D possibly uses TRBD1 or TRBD2 (5 bases each). Trimming took off 6 bases at V and 4 bases at J, with 19 bases between the two ends. Germline V gives CDR1 SGHVS, CDR2 FQNEAQ. The length of the CDR3 is 16 residues. The CDR3 reads CASSLTGQEDYNEQFF. CDR3 DNA sequence: TGTGCCAGCAGTTTAACGGGGCAGGAGGATTACAATGAGCAGTTCTTC.

The rearrangement uses TRBV18 and TRBJ1-1, with a weak D call TRBD1 (6 bases). This CDR3 is built from 19 residues. V gave up 2 bases and J gave up 3 bases, with 25 bases separating them. Germline loops: CDR1 KGHSH, CDR2 LQKENI. DNA for the CDR3: TGTGCCAGCTCACCAGAGACAGGAAGGGTTCTGGAGTTTTACACTGAAGCTTTCTTT. Residues: CASSPETGRVLEFYTEAFF.

This clonotype has a handful of counts. This chain links TRBV7-2 with TRBJ1-5; D is undetermined. The CDR3 sequence is 12 residues long. The germline V gene has CDR1 SGHTA and CDR2 FQGNSA. Trimming shortened V by 3 bases and J by 7 bases, and 7 bases separated the two germline ends. CDR3 in DNA: TGTGCCAGCAGCTTCCCCCCCCAGCCCCAGCATTTT. It yields the protein CASSFPPQPQHF.

This clonotype was detected only a few times. The V call is TRBV27, the J call TRBJ2-7; D gene unclear. Between the trimmed V and J ends, which lost 5 bases and 3 bases, there was a span of 14 bases. CDR3 length: 14 amino acids. Germline assignment: CDR1 MNHEY and CDR2 SMNVEV (reference sequence). In DNA, the CDR3 is TGTGCCAGCAGTATAGGCACCGGGTTCTACGAGCAGTACTTC. Its translation is CASSIGTGFYEQYF.

This clonotype was counted many times. This chain connects TRBV2 to TRBJ2-7, with 12 bases identical to TRBD2. The CDR3 has 15 amino acids. Germline values: CDR1 SNHLY, CDR2 FYNNEI. The V segment lost 5 bases and the J segment 3 bases; nucleotides outside the gene matches: 5. CDR3 protein: CASSRTSGANYEQYF. CDR3 nucleotides: TGTGCCAGCAGTAGGACTAGCGGGGCCAACTACGAGCAGTACTTC.

This clonotype occurred many times. The CDR3 region is CASSLRGVQETQYF. For the CDR3, the DNA is TGTGCCAGCAGTTTAAGGGGGGTACAAGAGACCCAGTACTTC. The chain has TRBV28 and TRBJ2-5, with D perhaps assigned TRBD1 or TRBD2 (6 bases each). The CDR3 extends over 14 amino acids. Germline CDR1 and CDR2: MDHEN and SYDVKM. V shed 2 bases and J shed 2 bases, with 9 bases lying between them.

J is TRBJ2-7 and V is TRBV9; no clear D gene. The ends were cut back, 0 bases at V and 2 bases at J, with 9 bases in the middle. From germline, CDR1 is SGDLS and CDR2 YYNGEE. The CDR3 consists of 14 residues. Written as DNA, the CDR3 is TGTGCCAGCAGCGTAGCGGATAGGACCTACGAGCAGTACTTC. It is translated as CASSVADRTYEQYF.

This clonotype was seen ten or more times. The V call is TRBV7-9, the J call TRBJ1-1; maybe TRBD1 (6 bases). The CDR3 is made up of 13 amino acids. V shed 1 base and J shed 4 bases, with 7 bases lying between them. Germline loops: CDR1 SEHNR, CDR2 FQNEAQ (reference sequence). For the CDR3, the DNA is TGTGCCAGCAGCTTAGAGGGGGGCACTGAAGCTTTCTTT. Protein product: CASSLEGGTEAFF.

This clonotype was seen a few times. The chain uses TRBV20-1 and TRBJ1-5; TRBD1 agrees at 11 bases. V lost 1 base and J lost 3; bases outside the gene matches: 5. From germline, CDR1 is DFQATT and CDR2 SNEGSKA (reference sequence). The CDR3 contains 16 residues. In DNA form, the CDR3 reads TGCAGTGCTAGAGCAGGACAGGGGGCTAACAATCAGCCCCAGCATTTT. Translation gives CSARAGQGANNQPQHF.

The chain has TRBV20-1 and TRBJ2-1; 7 bases agree with TRBD1. The CDR3 runs 15 residues. With V trimmed by 5 bases and J by 4 bases, 11 bases remained unmatched. The germline gives CDR1 DFQATT, CDR2 SNEGSKA (reference sequence). The CDR3 region is CSAETPGQPYNEQFF. The CDR3 DNA follows: TGCAGTGCTGAAACACCGGGACAGCCATACAATGAGCAGTTCTTC.

V and J are TRBV12-3 or TRBV12-4 and TRBJ1-4; the D gene is possibly TRBD1 (5 bases). The V end lost 3 bases, the J end lost 7 bases, and 15 bases lay between the germline ends. The CDR3 loop spans 15 amino acids. CDR3 residues: CASSLRQGPFEKLFF. For the CDR3, the DNA is TGTGCCAGCAGTTTGAGGCAGGGCCCCTTTGAAAAACTGTTTTTT.

This clonotype was counted at least ten times. This chain links TRBV4-2 with TRBJ2-5, with a possible D match to TRBD1 (6 bases). There are 14 residues in the CDR3. Germline CDR1 LGHNA, CDR2 YNFKEQ. V lost 1 base, J lost 3 bases, and 9 bases lay in between. CDR3 in DNA: TGTGCCAGCAGCCAAGTAAGGGGGAAAGAGACCCAGTACTTC. Translating gives CASSQVRGKETQYF.

Here the CDR3 reads CATGRTTGTFYEQYF. The CDR3 DNA reads TGTGCCACCGGGCGAACGACAGGGACCTTCTACGAGCAGTACTTC. The V and J genes are TRBV19 and TRBJ2-7, with 7 bases fitting TRBD1. V trimming: 10 bases; J trimming: 3 bases; junction bases outside the gene matches: 15. CDR1 and CDR2 (germline): LNHDA, SQIVND (reference sequence). The CDR3 spans 15 residues.

There are a few counts of this clonotype. The chain uses TRBV7-2 and TRBJ2-2; TRBD1 is a possible D gene (6 bases). Germline V gene lookup returns CDR1 SGHTA and CDR2 FQGNSA. Trimming left V 5 bases short and J 9 bases short, with 13 bases between. The CDR3 contains 13 residues. CDR3 sequence reads: CASSGTSGWELFF. In DNA form, the CDR3 reads TGTGCCAGCAGCGGGACATCTGGCTGGGAGCTGTTTTTT.

The chain carries TRBV4-3 and TRBJ1-2; D is uncertain. The V gene's germline CDR1 is LGHNA and CDR2 YSLEER. Trimming stripped 4 bases from V and 0 bases from J, with 15 bases between. This CDR3 has 16 residues. The CDR3 DNA reads TGCGCCAGCAGCCCGATGGCTAGGACCTCTAACTATGGCTACACCTTC. Translating gives CASSPMARTSNYGYTF.

This clonotype came up a few times. The chain combines TRBV5-1 with TRBJ2-3; TRBD2 aligns across 9 bases. Germline V lookup: CDR1 SGHRS, CDR2 YFSETQ. V lost 4 bases to trimming and J lost 4 bases; unmatched junction nucleotides: 16. The CDR3 consists of 18 residues. The CDR3 here is CASSPRTLELAGSDTQYF. DNA for the CDR3: TGCGCCAGCAGCCCAAGGACTCTGGAGCTAGCGGGGTCAGATACGCAGTATTTT. Looking up the rest from reference TRBV5-1 and TRBJ2-3 gives the full variable domain: KAGVTQTPRYLIKTRGQQVTLSCSPISGHRSVSWYQQTPGQGLQFLFEYFSETQRNKGNFPGRFSGRQFSNSRSEMNVSTLELGDSALYLCASSPRTLELAGSDTQYFGPGTRLTVL.

The rearrangement joins TRBV6-2 or TRBV6-3 to TRBJ2-7; maybe TRBD1 (6 bases). V shed 2 bases and J shed 3 bases, with 17 bases lying between them. CDR3 length: 16 residues. CDR1 is MNHEY, CDR2 SVGEGT, per germline. CDR3 protein: CASSYPGQGLNYEQYF. CDR3 in DNA: TGTGCCAGCAGTTACCCTGGGCAGGGGCTGAACTACGAGCAGTACTTC.

The V gene is TRBV2, the J gene TRBJ2-7; weak D call: TRBD2 (7 bases). CDR1 is SNHLY, CDR2 FYNNEI, per germline. The CDR3 extends over 16 amino acids. V lost 7 bases and J 1 base, leaving 20 bases between the germline ends. This CDR3 is CASNPPLGGLSYEQYF. The CDR3 nucleotides are TGTGCCAGCAACCCCCCCCTCGGGGGGCTTTCCTACGAGCAGTACTTC.

In this sample, this clonotype turned up a few times. The chain couples TRBV19 to TRBJ1-4, with D unresolved. The CDR3 runs to 13 residues. Germline-derived CDR1 and CDR2 are LNHDA and SQIVND (reference sequence). Deletions cut 6 bases from V and 8 bases from J, with 13 bases between. CDR3 sequence (DNA): TGTGCCAGTAGCCTGGGAAGTTGGGAAAAACTGTTTTTT. Amino acids: CASSLGSWEKLFF.

A few counts support this clonotype. The chain links TRBV11-2 to TRBJ1-3; D is unresolved. This CDR3 comprises 16 residues. Between the trimmed V and J ends, which lost 4 bases and 0 bases, there was a span of 13 bases. Germline CDR1 reads SGHAT; CDR2 reads FQNNGV. The CDR3 loop is CASSSQVGPSGNTIYF. The CDR3 DNA follows: TGTGCCAGCAGCTCCCAGGTTGGCCCCTCTGGAAACACCATATATTTT.

This clonotype occurred a few times. The chain joins TRBV28 to TRBJ1-1; D is possibly TRBD1 (6 bases). Germline CDR1 and CDR2: MDHEN and SYDVKM. V was pared by 8 bases and J by 5 bases, with 12 bases between. This CDR3 is built from 12 residues. The chain's CDR3 is CASLTGGTEAFF. Written as DNA, the CDR3 is TGTGCCAGCCTGACAGGAGGGACTGAAGCTTTCTTT.

This clonotype was observed a handful of times. V gene TRBV9 combines with J gene TRBJ2-3; 9 positions match TRBD1. CDR3 length equals 16 residues. Losses at the gene ends were 3 bases for V and 4 bases for J; bases not matched to a gene: 9. Germline CDR1 SGDLS, CDR2 YYNGEE. The CDR3 loop reads CASSGQGQGFADTQYF. The CDR3 DNA is TGTGCCAGCAGCGGACAGGGACAGGGCTTCGCAGATACGCAGTATTTT.

V usage is TRBV12-3 or TRBV12-4 and J usage is TRBJ2-3; tentatively, D is TRBD2 (6 bases). The CDR3 runs to 17 residues. With 7 bases removed from V and 5 bases from J, the gap between germline ends came to 25 bases. CDR3 DNA: TGTGCCAGCAACTTCCGCGGAGCAGGACTACCACAAGATACGCAGTATTTT. Translated: CASNFRGAGLPQDTQYF.

The rearrangement uses TRBV25-1 and TRBJ1-6; D not resolved. The V and J ends lost 1 base and 6 bases respectively, with 7 bases between them. Germline V CDR1 and CDR2: MGHDK, SYGVNS. CDR3 length equals 14 residues. CDR3 nucleotides: TGTGCCAGCAGTGAATTGGATTTTAATTCACCCCTCCACTTT. This encodes CASSELDFNSPLHF.

In nucleotides, the CDR3 is TGTGCCAGCAGTTTAACAGTGAAGAACACTGAAGCTTTCTTT. The encoded protein is CASSLTVKNTEAFF. The genes are TRBV12-3 or TRBV12-4 and TRBJ1-1; D not certain. The length of the CDR3 is 14 residues. Trimming took 2 bases from V and 1 from J, leaving 8 bases between them.